Listed here is a single TCR beta chain. There is no known antigen for this receptor. No base quality information exists; no much larger clone differs at one position. The trial excluded patients who had a history of autoimmune disease or who were on systemic immunosuppression. Peripheral blood for TCR sequencing was collected from all dose cohorts at baseline, on cycle 4 day 1, and on cycle 7 day 1. The samples were drawn from a first-in-human, open-label, multicenter phase I dose-escalation trial of ivuxolimab. Adults with locally advanced or metastatic melanoma, renal cell carcinoma, hepatocellular carcinoma or head and neck squamous cell carcinoma were enrolled in the trial. Before TCR sequencing, CD4+ and CD8+ T cells were separately sorted from peripheral blood. The sample comes from a study of OX40 agonist ivuxolimab in advanced cancers. A note on the overall study: The costimulatory receptor OX40 (CD134) was targeted by ivuxolimab, a fully human IgG2 agonistic monoclonal antibody. Intravenous ivuxolimab was administered to patients every 2 weeks at six dose levels: 0.01, 0.1, 0.3, 1.5, 3 and 10 mg/kg. Among the approximately 50 dose-escalation patients, around 19 had hepatocellular carcinoma, roughly 15 melanoma, 9 renal cell carcinoma and 9 head and neck cancer. A male proportion of under 85% and a mean age of 60 years, ranging from about 23 to 79, were recorded for the dose-escalation cohort. Patients were allowed to have had prior anti-PD-1, anti-PD-L1 or anti-CTLA-4 therapy, and around 41% of the dose-escalation patients had previously received checkpoint inhibitors. Partial responses were achieved by three dose-escalation patients, of whom one had hepatocellular carcinoma and two had cutaneous melanoma. The purpose of peripheral TCRbeta sequencing was to test whether ivuxolimab changed TCR sequence diversity and led to clonal T-cell expansion. The paper describes the monotherapy dose-escalation part (N = 52 patients) of the phase I trial of ivuxolimab.

To sequence the TCRbeta CDR3 region, genomic DNA was isolated from the sorted cells. The immunoSEQ Assay was used to sequence the TCRbeta CDR3 regions. TCRdb carries this immuneACCESS record with in-frame sequences only. Its versions omit some clonotypes, under half of them owing to an unresolved V gene in the studies checked, with the rest unexplained. Recorded for this sample are roughly 59,000 clones; 84% of them occurred a single time. Around 2% of the sample rests with the top ten. On the study overall, not on this receptor specifically: Low levels of normalized T-cell clonal expansion were also seen in some nonresponding patients. After ivuxolimab, CD8+ T cells had more expanded clones than CD4+ T cells on average. Clonal expansion of both CD4+ and CD8+ blood T cells was observed from baseline to week 6 at doses 0.1 to 3.0 mg/kg. The antigen specificity of the clonally expanded peripheral T cells was not determined. In the 0.1-3.0 mg/kg groups, partial responders had among the lowest normalized peripheral clonal expansion, particularly in CD8+ T cells.

V sheds 4 bases and J sheds 8 bases, leaving 11 bases between their ends. CDR1 and CDR2, per the germline V gene (reference sequence), are DFQATT and SNEGSKA. From the cysteine through the phenylalanine, the CDR3 covers 11 amino acids. Here the CDR3 DNA is all that survives: 33 bases in frame from base 1. Sequences were derived from CD4+ or CD8+ T cells sorted from blood, sampled in a trial of the OX40 agonist ivuxolimab. The chain is made from TRBV20-1 and TRBJ1-1, and the D gene may be TRBD1, 6 bases matching. The TCR sequence derives from an adult with an advanced solid tumor such as melanoma, head and neck, liver or kidney cancer. The CDR3 protein: CSATHRAEAFF. The bases are TGCAGTGCTACACACAGGGCCGAAGCTTTCTTT.